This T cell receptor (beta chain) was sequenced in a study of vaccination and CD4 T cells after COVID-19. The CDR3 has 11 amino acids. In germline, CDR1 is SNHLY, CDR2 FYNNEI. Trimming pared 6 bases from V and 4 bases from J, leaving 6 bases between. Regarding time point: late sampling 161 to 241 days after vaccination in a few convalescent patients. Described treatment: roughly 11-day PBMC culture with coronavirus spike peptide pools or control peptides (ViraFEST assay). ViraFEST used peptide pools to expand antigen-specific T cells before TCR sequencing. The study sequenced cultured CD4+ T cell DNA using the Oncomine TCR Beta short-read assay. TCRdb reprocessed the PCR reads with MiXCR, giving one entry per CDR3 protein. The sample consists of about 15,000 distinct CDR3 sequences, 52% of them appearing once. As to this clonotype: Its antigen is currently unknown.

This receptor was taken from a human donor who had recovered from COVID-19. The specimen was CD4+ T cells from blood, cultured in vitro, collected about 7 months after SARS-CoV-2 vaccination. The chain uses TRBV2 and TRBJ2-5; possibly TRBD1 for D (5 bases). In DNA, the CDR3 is TGTGCCAGCAGGACAGCAGAGACCCAGTACTTC. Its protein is CASRTAETQYF. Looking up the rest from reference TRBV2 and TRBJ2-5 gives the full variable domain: EPEVTQTPSHQVTQMGQEVILRCVPISNHLYFYWYRQILGQKVEFLVSFYNNEISEKSEIFDDQFSVERPDGSNFTLKIRSTKLEDSAMYFCASRTAETQYFGPGTRLLVL.